Listed here are 17 T cell receptor beta chains from one sample, sequenced in a study of cytomegalovirus exposure and HLA in healthy donors. Use of 60 Vbeta and 13 Jbeta primers characterized the PCR. TCRdb's copy holds only in-frame clones and misses some; the assay was immunoSEQ multiplex PCR. Of 130,000 to 150,000 clones in the sample, roughly four fifths are singletons; the top ten hold 3% to 4%. The sequencing input was PBMCs. All receptors derive from a male donor in good health and CMV-seronegative.

J is TRBJ2-7 and V is TRBV5-1, with a tentative D call TRBD2 (6 bases). The CDR3 extends over 16 amino acids. The V end lost 0 bases, the J end lost 5 bases, and 18 bases lay between the germline ends. CDR1 is SGHRS and CDR2 is YFSETQ in the germline V gene. The CDR3 DNA reads TGCGCCAGCAGCTTGGTAAGGGACGGGAGTATCGACGAGCAGTACTTC. Its translation: CASSLVRDGSIDEQYF.

The chain employs TRBV6-5 and TRBJ1-2; D gene unclear. Germline V lookup: CDR1 MNHEY, CDR2 SVGAGI. This CDR3 spans 13 amino acids. V shed 2 bases and J shed 0 bases, with 4 bases lying between them. The DNA of the CDR3 is TGTGCCAGCAGTTACGGAGCTAACTATGGCTACACCTTC. This gives the protein CASSYGANYGYTF.

The chain is built from TRBV28 and TRBJ2-7, with D possibly TRBD2 on 5 matching bases. V dropped 11 bases and J dropped 0 bases, with 14 bases sitting between them. Per the germline V gene, CDR1 is MDHEN and CDR2 is SYDVKM. This CDR3 has 13 amino acids. Here the CDR3 reads CALGGGLSYEQYF. The CDR3 DNA is TGTGCCCTCGGAGGCGGACTCTCCTACGAGCAGTACTTC.

The chain combines TRBV7-2 with TRBJ2-1; 7 nucleotides agree with TRBD2. This CDR3 is built from 14 residues. V was clipped by 5 bases and J by 7 bases; unmatched bases: 8. CDR1 is SGHTA and CDR2 is FQGNSA in the germline V gene. CDR3 nucleotides: TGTGCCAGCAGCGGGCGGGACTATCCAAATGAGCAGTTCTTC. Translation: CASSGRDYPNEQFF.

V gene TRBV4-1 combines with J gene TRBJ2-1, with a possible D match to TRBD2 (5 bases). The CDR3 covers 11 residues. The V and J ends lost 1 base and 10 bases respectively, with 5 bases between them. Germline V gene data show CDR1 as MGHRA and CDR2 as YSYEKL. CDR3: CASSQAGEQFF. For the CDR3, the DNA is TGCGCCAGCAGCCAAGCGGGGGAGCAGTTCTTC.

V usage is TRBV5-4 and J usage is TRBJ2-7, with D hard to call. CDR3 length equals 13 residues. V was pared by 1 base and J by 5 bases, with 10 bases between. Looked up from germline, CDR1 is SGHNT and CDR2 is YYREEE (reference sequence). This chain's CDR3 is CASSLFLSDEQYF. Written as DNA, the CDR3 is TGTGCCAGCAGCTTGTTTTTATCGGACGAGCAGTACTTC.

This clone was recorded only once. The rearrangement links TRBV7-6 to TRBJ1-1; 9 nucleotides match TRBD1. The CDR3 runs to 15 residues. Per the germline V gene, CDR1 is SGHVS and CDR2 is FNYEAQ. The J segment lost 3 bases and the V segment lost 6 bases, leaving 8 bases of the junction unmatched. The CDR3 nucleotides read TGTGCCAGCAGTCCTCCCGGGACAGGGCACACTGAAGCTTTCTTT. Translated: CASSPPGTGHTEAFF.

This chain connects TRBV7-7 to TRBJ2-1; 12 nucleotides match TRBD2. Germline values: CDR1 SSHAT, CDR2 FNYEAQ (reference sequence). This CDR3 region has 15 residues. V trimming: 5 bases; J trimming: 4 bases; junction bases outside the gene matches: 3. The CDR3 DNA follows: TGTGCCAGCAGCGCTAGCGGGAGGGCATACAATGAGCAGTTCTTC. Protein: CASSASGRAYNEQFF.

The chain is built from TRBV6-1 and TRBJ1-1, with no clear D. Germline lookup yields CDR1 MNHNS and CDR2 SASEGT. CDR3 length: 13 amino acids. V lost 1 base and J 4 bases, leaving 7 bases between the germline ends. The CDR3 DNA sequence: TGTGCCAGCAGTGAAGTGGGCCGCACTGAAGCTTTCTTT. It codes for CASSEVGRTEAFF.

V usage is TRBV9 and J usage is TRBJ1-2; weak D call: TRBD1 (6 bases). CDR3 length equals 15 residues. V lost 4 bases, J lost 7 bases, and 20 bases lay in between. CDR1 is SGDLS, CDR2 YYNGEE, per germline. CDR3 region: CASSSGGQRHSGYTF. For the CDR3, the DNA is TGTGCCAGCAGCTCCGGCGGACAGCGACATTCTGGCTACACCTTC. Based on the CDR3 plus reference TRBV9 and TRBJ1-2, the full variable domain is DSGVTQTPKHLITATGQRVTLRCSPRSGDLSVYWYQQSLDQGLQFLIQYYNGEERAKGNILERFSAQQFPDLHSELNLSSLELGDSALYFCASSSGGQRHSGYTFGSGTRLTVV.

This chain connects TRBV7-2 to TRBJ1-2; TRBD1 matches at 8 bases. Per germline, CDR1 SGHTA and CDR2 FQGNSA. CDR3 size: 16 residues. V lost 2 bases and J lost 1; bases outside the gene matches: 6. CDR3 DNA sequence: TGTGCCAGCAGCTTAAGAGCAGGGGGCGGTAACTATGGCTACACCTTC. It translates to CASSLRAGGGNYGYTF.

The table lists this clone with a few counts. The rearrangement joins TRBV5-4 to TRBJ2-7; 7 bases are shared with TRBD1. This CDR3 comprises 15 residues. CDR1 and CDR2 from the germline V gene are SGHNT and YYREEE (reference sequence). The junction had 4 bases not matched to a gene; V was cut back by 1 base and J by 0 bases. The CDR3 bases are TGTGCCAGCAGCTTGCCCGGGACAGCCTCCTACGAGCAGTACTTC. Translating it yields CASSLPGTASYEQYF.

V is TRBV9 and J is TRBJ2-7; 7 positions match TRBD2. This CDR3 is built from 14 residues. The germline V gene encodes CDR1 SGDLS and CDR2 YYNGEE. V was clipped by 0 bases and J by 2 bases; unmatched bases: 2. As DNA, the CDR3 is TGTGCCAGCAGCGTAGATGGGAGGGCCTACGAGCAGTACTTC. Its protein is CASSVDGRAYEQYF.

This chain connects TRBV6-6 to TRBJ1-4, with D maybe TRBD1 (5 bases). The germline V gene encodes CDR1 MNHNY and CDR2 SVGAGI (reference sequence). The CDR3 loop spans 15 amino acids. Trimming shortened V by 4 bases and J by 6 bases, and 15 bases separated the two germline ends. The CDR3 coding sequence is TGTGCCAGCAGTTTGACCCTCGGGGGGGATGAAAAACTGTTTTTT. It specifies CASSLTLGGDEKLFF.

The rearrangement joins TRBV29-1 to TRBJ1-2, with D possibly matching TRBD1 (5 bases). The CDR3 has 15 residues. V shed 0 bases and J shed 4 bases, with 15 bases lying between them. CDR1 is SQVTM, CDR2 ANQGSEA, per germline. CDR3 loop: CSVEDLEQAPYGYTF. CDR3 in DNA: TGCAGCGTTGAAGATCTCGAACAGGCGCCCTATGGCTACACCTTC.

The CDR3: CASSPAGRTYNEQFF. The CDR3 nucleotides are TGTGCCAGTAGCCCAGCGGGACGGACTTACAATGAGCAGTTCTTC. The V and J genes are TRBV19 and TRBJ2-1; 7 bases are shared with TRBD2. V lost 6 bases to trimming and J lost 4 bases; unmatched junction nucleotides: 9. The V gene's germline CDR1 is LNHDA and CDR2 SQIVND (reference sequence). CDR3 length: 15 amino acids.

The chain is built from TRBV27 and TRBJ2-1; 10 bases are shared with TRBD1. The germline V gene encodes CDR1 MNHEY and CDR2 SMNVEV (reference sequence). The CDR3 contains 18 residues. The V gene end was trimmed by 5 bases and the J gene end by 4 bases; junction bases not matched to a gene: 14. CDR3 in amino acids: CASSPGQGSGTLYNEQFF. DNA for the CDR3: TGTGCCAGCAGTCCGGGACAGGGGTCCGGTACCCTATACAATGAGCAGTTCTTC.